This T cell receptor beta chain comes out of a study of T cell repertoires in cytomegalovirus infection. Study-level background: The authors used CMV epitopes that were HLA-C-restricted (recently identified) and HLA-B-restricted (well studied).

The CDR3 is made up of 15 amino acids. Germline loops: CDR1 SQVTM, CDR2 ANQGSEA. V dropped 2 bases and J dropped 7 bases, with 20 bases sitting between them. TCRdb reprocessed the reads with MiXCR, giving one entry per CDR3 protein. Seen here are hundreds of thousands of distinct CDR3 sequences, approximately 32% observed once, and the top ten hold around 15%. The study, taken as a whole, reports: The response measured ex vivo was dominated by TCR beta clonotypes (HLA-C-restricted and CMV-specific).

This clonotype turned up a few times. No antigen is known for it. The V call is TRBV29-1, the J call TRBJ1-1; possibly TRBD1 for D (5 bases). The material sequenced was cultured CD8+ T cells from PBMCs, taken from culture after CMV antigen stimulation. This clonotype was sampled from a human donor in good health (CMV status not recorded). Some clones in this sample may be carry-over from other donors' samples. CDR3 in amino acids: CSVELDQGTAGEAFF. The CDR3 DNA follows: TGCAGCGTTGAACTTGATCAAGGGACCGCCGGTGAAGCTTTCTTT.